This T cell receptor (beta chain) was identified during a study of CD8 T cells in ankylosing spondylitis (dated by TCRdb to 2015 to 2018). With respect to the entire study: To find TCR variants linked to disease, the study profiled T cell receptor beta repertoires in ankylosing spondylitis patients and healthy donors. Peripheral blood was sampled, and synovial fluid was also collected from ankylosing spondylitis patients. The whole study cohort included 108 healthy donors and under 30 ankylosing spondylitis patients.

This clonotype occurred a few times. Its antigen target is currently unknown. No much larger clonotype is one base removed from it; base qualities were not supplied. Its CDR3 holds 13 amino acids, cysteine through phenylalanine. Only CDR3 DNA remains: 39 bases, in frame from the first base. V loses 6 bases, J loses 8 bases, and the germline ends lie 13 bases apart. Broader findings and caveats from the paper: A TCR beta motif of several highly homologous amino acid variants appeared characteristic of blood from ankylosing spondylitis patients. A CD8+ phenotype was shown by the disease-linked clones, which were found at relatively low frequencies in peripheral blood. Some motif variants were previously reported in synovial fluid and blood of reactive arthritis patients, suggesting common disease-initiation mechanisms. According to the report, matched synovial fluid samples from ankylosing spondylitis patients were significantly enriched for the disease-linked clones.

Sequencer: Illumina HiSeq 2500. Quantitative 5'-RACE with molecular barcodes was used to prepare TCR beta libraries. Per the authors' processing: A new computational method, built on a probabilistic model of VDJ rearrangement, was used to identify disease-linked TCR variants. TCRdb redid the processing of the public reads, applying fastp at Q25 and MiXCR, and retained in-frame beta chains. Identical CDR3 protein sequences are pooled into one entry, listed with their most common genes and DNA. Clone size and V and J calls follow TCRdb, not the original study. In this sample the table shows a few hundred thousand distinct CDR3 sequences, 15% to 20% of which occur a single time. The top ten constitute roughly 46% of the sample.

The sequence was collected from a male donor with ankylosing spondylitis. Rearrangement joined TRBV12-3 or TRBV12-4 to TRBJ2-2; possibly the D gene is TRBD2, per 5 matching bases. Sequenced: blood, either unsorted or a sorted T cell fraction (not recorded which). The nucleotide sequence is given as TGTGCCAGCAGGGACCCCCCGGGAGGGGAGCTGTTTTTT. It encodes CASRDPPGGELFF.